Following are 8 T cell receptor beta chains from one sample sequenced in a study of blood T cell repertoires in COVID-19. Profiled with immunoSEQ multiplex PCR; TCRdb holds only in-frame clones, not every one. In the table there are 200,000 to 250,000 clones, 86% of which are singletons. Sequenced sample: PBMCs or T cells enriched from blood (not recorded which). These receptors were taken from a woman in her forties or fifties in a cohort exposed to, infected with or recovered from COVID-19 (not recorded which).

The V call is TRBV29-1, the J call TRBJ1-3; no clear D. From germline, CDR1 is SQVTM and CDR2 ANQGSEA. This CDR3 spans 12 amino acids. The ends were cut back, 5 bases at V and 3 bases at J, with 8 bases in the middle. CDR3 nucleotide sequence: TGCAGCGTTCTGCAGAATGGAAACACCATATATTTT. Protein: CSVLQNGNTIYF.

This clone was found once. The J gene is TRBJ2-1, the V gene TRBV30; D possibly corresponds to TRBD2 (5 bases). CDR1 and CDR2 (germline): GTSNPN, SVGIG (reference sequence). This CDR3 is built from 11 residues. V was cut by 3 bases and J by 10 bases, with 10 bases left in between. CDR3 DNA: TGTGCCTGGAGGCGAGGGTTGGAGCAGTTCTTC. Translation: CAWRRGLEQFF.

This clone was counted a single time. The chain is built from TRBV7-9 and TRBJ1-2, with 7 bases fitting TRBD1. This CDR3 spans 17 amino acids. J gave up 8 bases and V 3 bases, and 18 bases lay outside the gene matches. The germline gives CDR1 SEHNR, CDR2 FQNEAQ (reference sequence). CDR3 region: CASSFQRIRDRDRGYTF. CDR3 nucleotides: TGTGCCAGCAGCTTCCAACGGATCCGGGACAGAGATCGAGGCTACACCTTC.

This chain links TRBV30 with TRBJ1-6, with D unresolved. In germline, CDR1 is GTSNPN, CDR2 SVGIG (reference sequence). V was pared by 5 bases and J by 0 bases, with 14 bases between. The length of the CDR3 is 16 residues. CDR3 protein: CAWGLSGSSYNSPLHF. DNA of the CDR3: TGTGCCTGGGGGTTGTCGGGGAGCTCCTATAATTCACCCCTCCACTTT. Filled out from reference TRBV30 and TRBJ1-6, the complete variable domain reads SQTIHQWPATLVQPVGSPLSLECTVEGTSNPNLYWYRQAAGRGLQLLFYSVGIGQISSEVPQNLSASRPQDRQFILSSKKLLLSDSGFYLCAWGLSGSSYNSPLHFGNGTRLTVT.

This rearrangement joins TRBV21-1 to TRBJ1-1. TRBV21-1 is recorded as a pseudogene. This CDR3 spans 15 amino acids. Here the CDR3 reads CASSAREPPDTEAFF. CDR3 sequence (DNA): TGTGCCAGCAGCGCCCGGGAGCCCCCGGACACTGAAGCTTTCTTT.

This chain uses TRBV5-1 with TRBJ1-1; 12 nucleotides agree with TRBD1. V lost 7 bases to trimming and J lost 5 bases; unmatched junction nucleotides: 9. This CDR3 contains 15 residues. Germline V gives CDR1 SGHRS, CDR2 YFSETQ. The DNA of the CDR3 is TGCGCCAGCCACGGGACAGGGGGCGCGGAGACTGAAGCTTTCTTT. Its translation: CASHGTGGAETEAFF.

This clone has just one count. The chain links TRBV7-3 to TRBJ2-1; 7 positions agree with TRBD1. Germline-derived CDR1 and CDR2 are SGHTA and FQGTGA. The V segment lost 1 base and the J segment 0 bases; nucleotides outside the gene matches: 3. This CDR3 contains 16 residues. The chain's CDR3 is CASSLMSGGSYNEQFF. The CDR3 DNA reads TGTGCCAGCAGCTTAATGTCAGGGGGCTCCTACAATGAGCAGTTCTTC.

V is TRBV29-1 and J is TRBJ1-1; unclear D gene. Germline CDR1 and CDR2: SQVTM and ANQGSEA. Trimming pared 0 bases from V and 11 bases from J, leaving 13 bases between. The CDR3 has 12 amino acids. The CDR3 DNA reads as TGCAGCGTTGAAGATACTACCCTGAGGGCTTTCTTT. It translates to CSVEDTTLRAFF.